The clone carrying this T cell receptor (beta chain) appeared once. This entry comes from a study of cytomegalovirus exposure and HLA in healthy donors. Whole-study context: The study placed around 85% of its 398 genotyped donors in the Caucasian-associated ancestry cluster.

Both 60 Vbeta primers and 13 Jbeta primers went into the PCR. Profiling relied on immunoSEQ multiplex PCR, and the TCRdb table lists in-frame clones only, not all of them. Seen here are some 200,000 clones, about 80% observed once, and the top ten hold 0.6% to 0.7%. The sequenced sample was PBMCs. The sequence came from a boy younger than 18 in good health and CMV-seronegative.

The CDR3 loop is CASSQPSFGGRANDEQFF. DNA for the CDR3: TGCGCCAGCAGCCAGCCGTCATTTGGCGGGAGGGCCAACGATGAGCAGTTCTTC. The rearrangement joins TRBV4-1 to TRBJ2-1; TRBD2 matches at 9 bases. Germline CDR1 MGHRA, CDR2 YSYEKL. The V segment lost 3 bases and the J segment 8 bases; nucleotides outside the gene matches: 17. The CDR3 runs 18 residues.